These T cell receptor beta chains were read from a single sample in a study of blood T cell repertoires in COVID-19. The data were produced by immunoSEQ multiplex PCR, yet TCRdb's version contains in-frame clones alone and is incomplete. The table shows some 320,000 clones, with roughly 86% occurring only once. The sequencing input was peripheral blood. These receptors all stem from a woman aged 30 to 39 with COVID-19, enrolled during active disease. CDR3s include the opening cysteine and the closing phenylalanine or tryptophan. A D gene is named only where the DNA matches it firmly. Clone size appears in some rows only: once, few, many, or a class for an expanded clone.

d_call	clone_size	j_call	cdr3_length	v_call	cdr3_aa	cdr3_nt
TRBD1	few	TRBJ1-1	15	TRBV30	CAWMRQGGRDTEAFF	TGTGCCTGGATGAGACAGGGGGGAAGGGACACTGAAGCTTTCTTT
TRBD1	-	TRBJ1-2	15	TRBV10-3	CAITEQGALLNGYTF	TGTGCCATCACCGAACAGGGGGCGCTTCTTAATGGCTACACCTTC
-	-	TRBJ2-7	13	TRBV6-6	CASSYSRPDEQYF	TGTGCCAGCAGTTACTCGAGGCCGGACGAGCAGTACTTC
-	once	TRBJ1-3	15	TRBV9	CASSSRGSSGNTIYF	TGTGCCAGCAGCTCCAGAGGGAGCTCTGGAAACACCATATATTTT
TRBD1	-	TRBJ2-5	13	TRBV2	CASNRGPGETQYF	TGTGCCAGCAACAGGGGGCCGGGGGAGACCCAGTACTTC
TRBD1	-	TRBJ1-6	16	TRBV30	CAWSDMTGLYNSPLHF	TGTGCCTGGAGTGACATGACAGGGCTCTATAATTCACCCCTCCACTTT
-	-	TRBJ1-1	14	TRBV30	CAWSPGQTNTEAFF	TGTGCCTGGAGTCCCGGACAGACAAACACTGAAGCTTTCTTT
-	few	TRBJ1-4	15	TRBV5-8	CASSLAKGVGKKLFF	TGTGCCAGCAGCTTGGCCAAGGGGGTTGGAAAGAAACTGTTTTTT
TRBD1	-	TRBJ1-1	13	TRBV5-1	CASKQGAGTEAFF	TGCGCCAGCAAGCAGGGGGCAGGGACTGAAGCTTTCTTT
TRBD1	-	TRBJ1-2	15	TRBV4-2	CASSREFTGGYGYTF	TGTGCCAGCAGCCGAGAATTTACAGGGGGGTATGGCTACACCTTC
-	-	TRBJ1-1	14	TRBV11-2	CASSPSRGWMVAFF	TGTGCCAGCAGCCCCTCGAGGGGGTGGATGGTAGCTTTCTTT
-	-	TRBJ1-1	15	TRBV4-1	CASSQGSNSGTEAFF	TGCGCCAGCAGCCAAGGGTCCAACAGCGGCACTGAAGCTTTCTTT
TRBD2	once	TRBJ2-5	17	TRBV3-1/TRBV3-2	CASSRHWAGGPRETQYF	TGTGCCAGCAGCCGCCATTGGGCGGGGGGGCCACGGGAGACCCAGTACTTC
TRBD2	-	TRBJ2-3	17	TRBV3-1/TRBV3-2	CASSPRTSGGAKDTQYF	TGTGCCAGCAGCCCCCGGACTAGCGGGGGGGCCAAAGATACGCAGTATTTT
-	-	TRBJ2-7	15	TRBV7-9	CASSGVTGHLREQYF	TGTGCCAGCAGCGGCGTGACAGGCCACTTGAGGGAGCAGTACTTC
-	-	TRBJ1-1	14	TRBV5-1	CASSSQVMNTEAFF	TGCGCCAGCAGCTCACAGGTCATGAACACTGAAGCTTTCTTT
TRBD1	-	TRBJ1-4	15	TRBV5-1	CASSLAPDRDEKLFF	TGCGCCAGCAGCTTGGCTCCGGACAGGGATGAAAAACTGTTTTTT
-	-	TRBJ2-5	14	TRBV5-1	CASIRGRPGETQYF	TGCGCCAGCATCCGCGGGCGGCCCGGGGAGACCCAGTACTTC
TRBD1	-	TRBJ1-1	15	TRBV19	CASITGTESNTEAFF	TGTGCCAGTATCACCGGGACAGAAAGTAACACTGAAGCTTTCTTT
-	-	TRBJ1-1	15	TRBV27	CASSLEVGRNTEAFF	TGTGCCAGCAGTTTAGAAGTTGGGAGGAACACTGAAGCTTTCTTT
-	few	TRBJ1-2	14	TRBV4-1	CASSQDPGAYGYTF	TGCGCCAGCAGCCAAGATCCAGGGGCCTATGGCTACACCTTC